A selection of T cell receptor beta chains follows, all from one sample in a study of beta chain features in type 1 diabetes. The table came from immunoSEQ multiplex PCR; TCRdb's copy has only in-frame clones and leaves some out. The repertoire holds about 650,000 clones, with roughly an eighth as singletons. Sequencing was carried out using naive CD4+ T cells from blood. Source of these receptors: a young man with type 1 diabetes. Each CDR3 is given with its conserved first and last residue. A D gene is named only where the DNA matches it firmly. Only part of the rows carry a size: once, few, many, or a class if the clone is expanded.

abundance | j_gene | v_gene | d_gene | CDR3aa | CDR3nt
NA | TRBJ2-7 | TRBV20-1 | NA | CSARGNEQYF | TGCAGTGCTAGGGGCAACGAGCAGTACTTC
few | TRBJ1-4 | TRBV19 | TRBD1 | CASTRGTGVDEKLFF | TGTGCCAGTACCCGCGGGACAGGGGTTGACGAAAAACTGTTTTTT
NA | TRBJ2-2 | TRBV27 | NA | CASSLRTNTGELFF | TGTGCCAGCAGTTTACGCACCAACACCGGGGAGCTGTTTTTT
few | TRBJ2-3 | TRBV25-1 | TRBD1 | CASSDTRTGAKGEYF | TGTGCCAGCAGTGACACACGGACAGGAGCCAAAGGCGAGTATTTT
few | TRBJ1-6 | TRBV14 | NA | CASSPQFGGRGDSPLHF | TGTGCCAGCAGCCCTCAATTCGGGGGGCGCGGGGATTCACCCCTCCACTTT
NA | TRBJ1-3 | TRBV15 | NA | CATSRSRGSFSGNTIYF | TGTGCCACCAGCAGATCACGGGGGTCCTTCTCTGGAAACACCATATATTTT
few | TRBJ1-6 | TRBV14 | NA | CASSPHSGRRELNSPLHF | TGTGCCAGCAGCCCTCATTCGGGACGCAGGGAACTTAATTCACCCCTCCACTTT
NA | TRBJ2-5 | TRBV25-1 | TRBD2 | CASSGHLAGEETQYF | TGTGCCAGCAGTGGACACCTGGCGGGGGAAGAGACCCAGTACTTC
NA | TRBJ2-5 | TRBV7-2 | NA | CASSLGGWETQYF | TGTGCCAGCAGCTTAGGGGGCTGGGAGACCCAGTACTTC
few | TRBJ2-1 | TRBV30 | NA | CAWSLGNEQFF | TGTGCCTGGAGTTTGGGCAATGAGCAGTTCTTC
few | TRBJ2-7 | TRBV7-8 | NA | CASSLESYEQYF | TGTGCCAGCAGCTTAGAGTCCTACGAGCAGTACTTC
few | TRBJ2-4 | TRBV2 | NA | CASSGQAKNIQYF | TGTGCCAGCAGTGGACAGGCCAAAAACATTCAGTACTTC
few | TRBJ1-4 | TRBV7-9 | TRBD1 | CASSWAGQEYEKLFF | TGTGCCAGCAGCTGGGCTGGACAGGAGTATGAAAAACTGTTTTTT
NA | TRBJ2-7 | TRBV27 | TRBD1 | CASSPGTGLHEQYF | TGTGCCAGCAGTCCGGGGACAGGGCTGCACGAGCAGTACTTC
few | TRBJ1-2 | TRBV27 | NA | CASSPGQTGGYTF | TGTGCCAGCAGTCCGGGACAAACAGGGGGCTACACCTTC
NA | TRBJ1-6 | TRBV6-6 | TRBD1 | CAIRQGGRDSPLHF | TGTGCCATCAGACAAGGGGGCCGTGATTCACCCCTCCACTTT
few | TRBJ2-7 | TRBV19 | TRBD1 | CASSVGQGNSYEQYF | TGTGCCAGTAGTGTGGGACAGGGAAATTCCTACGAGCAGTACTTC
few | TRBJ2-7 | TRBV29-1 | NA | CSVDKAGNEQYF | TGCAGCGTTGACAAGGCAGGGAATGAGCAGTACTTC
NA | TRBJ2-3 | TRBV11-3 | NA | CASTGGSDTQYF | TGTGCCAGCACCGGGGGAAGTGATACGCAGTATTTT
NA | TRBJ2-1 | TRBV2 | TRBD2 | CASGRPRSGGSYNEQFF | TGTGCCAGCGGACGGCCCCGTAGCGGGGGTTCCTACAATGAGCAGTTCTTC
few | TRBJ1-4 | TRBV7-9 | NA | CASSEDANEKLFF | TGTGCCAGCAGCGAGGACGCGAATGAAAAACTGTTTTTT
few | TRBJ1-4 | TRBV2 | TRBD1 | CASTGQGNEKLFF | TGTGCCAGCACGGGACAGGGTAATGAAAAACTGTTTTTT
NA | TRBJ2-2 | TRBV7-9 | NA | CASSSETGLFF | TGTGCCAGCAGCTCAGAGACCGGGCTGTTTTTT
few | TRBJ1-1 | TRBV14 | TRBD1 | CASSRTTGEAEAFF | TGTGCCAGCAGCCGTACGACAGGGGAGGCTGAAGCTTTCTTT
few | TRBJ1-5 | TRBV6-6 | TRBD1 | CASSLRQGRQPQHF | TGTGCCAGCAGCCTGAGACAGGGACGACAGCCCCAGCATTTT
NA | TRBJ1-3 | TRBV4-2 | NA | CASSQVTGGKSSGNTIYF | TGTGCCAGCAGCCAAGTTACGGGAGGGAAATCCTCTGGAAACACCATATATTTT
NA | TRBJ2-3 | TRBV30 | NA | CAWRRTVPIDTQYF | TGTGCCTGGAGGAGGACAGTGCCCATAGATACGCAGTATTTT
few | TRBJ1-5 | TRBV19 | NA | CASSRGQNQPQHF | TGTGCCAGTAGCCGAGGGCAGAATCAGCCCCAGCATTTT
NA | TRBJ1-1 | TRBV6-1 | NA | CASSVQQGPNTEAFF | TGTGCCAGCAGTGTTCAACAGGGACCGAACACTGAAGCTTTCTTT
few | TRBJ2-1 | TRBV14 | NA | CASSQSSARNEQFF | TGTGCCAGCAGCCAATCATCTGCTCGGAATGAGCAGTTCTTC
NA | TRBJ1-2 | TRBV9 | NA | CASSEGTANYGYTF | TGTGCCAGCAGCGAGGGGACGGCTAACTATGGCTACACCTTC
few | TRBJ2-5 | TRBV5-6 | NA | CASSLTDPRETQYF | TGTGCCAGCAGCTTGACAGACCCCCGGGAGACCCAGTACTTC
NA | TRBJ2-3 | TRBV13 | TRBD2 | CASSSSTSQGDTQYF | TGTGCCAGCAGCTCCTCGACTAGCCAGGGAGATACGCAGTATTTT
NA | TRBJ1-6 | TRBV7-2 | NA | CASSLAAGFGSPLHF | TGTGCCAGCAGCTTAGCAGCGGGCTTCGGTTCACCCCTCCACTTT
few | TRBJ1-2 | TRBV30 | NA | CAWSVSQEGYTF | TGTGCCTGGAGTGTAAGCCAGGAGGGCTACACCTTC